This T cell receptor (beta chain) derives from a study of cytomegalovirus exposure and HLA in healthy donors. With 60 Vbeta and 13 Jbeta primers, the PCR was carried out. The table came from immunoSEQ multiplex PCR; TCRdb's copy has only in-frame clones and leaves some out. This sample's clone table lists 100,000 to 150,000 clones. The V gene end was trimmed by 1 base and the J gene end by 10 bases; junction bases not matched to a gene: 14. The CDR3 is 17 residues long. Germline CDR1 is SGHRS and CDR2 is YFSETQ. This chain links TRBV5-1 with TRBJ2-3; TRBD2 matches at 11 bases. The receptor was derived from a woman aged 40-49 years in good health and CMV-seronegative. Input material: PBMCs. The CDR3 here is CASSLTASGGPQGAQYF. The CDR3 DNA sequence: TGCGCCAGCAGCTTGACGGCTAGCGGGGGGCCCCAGGGGGCGCAGTATTTT.